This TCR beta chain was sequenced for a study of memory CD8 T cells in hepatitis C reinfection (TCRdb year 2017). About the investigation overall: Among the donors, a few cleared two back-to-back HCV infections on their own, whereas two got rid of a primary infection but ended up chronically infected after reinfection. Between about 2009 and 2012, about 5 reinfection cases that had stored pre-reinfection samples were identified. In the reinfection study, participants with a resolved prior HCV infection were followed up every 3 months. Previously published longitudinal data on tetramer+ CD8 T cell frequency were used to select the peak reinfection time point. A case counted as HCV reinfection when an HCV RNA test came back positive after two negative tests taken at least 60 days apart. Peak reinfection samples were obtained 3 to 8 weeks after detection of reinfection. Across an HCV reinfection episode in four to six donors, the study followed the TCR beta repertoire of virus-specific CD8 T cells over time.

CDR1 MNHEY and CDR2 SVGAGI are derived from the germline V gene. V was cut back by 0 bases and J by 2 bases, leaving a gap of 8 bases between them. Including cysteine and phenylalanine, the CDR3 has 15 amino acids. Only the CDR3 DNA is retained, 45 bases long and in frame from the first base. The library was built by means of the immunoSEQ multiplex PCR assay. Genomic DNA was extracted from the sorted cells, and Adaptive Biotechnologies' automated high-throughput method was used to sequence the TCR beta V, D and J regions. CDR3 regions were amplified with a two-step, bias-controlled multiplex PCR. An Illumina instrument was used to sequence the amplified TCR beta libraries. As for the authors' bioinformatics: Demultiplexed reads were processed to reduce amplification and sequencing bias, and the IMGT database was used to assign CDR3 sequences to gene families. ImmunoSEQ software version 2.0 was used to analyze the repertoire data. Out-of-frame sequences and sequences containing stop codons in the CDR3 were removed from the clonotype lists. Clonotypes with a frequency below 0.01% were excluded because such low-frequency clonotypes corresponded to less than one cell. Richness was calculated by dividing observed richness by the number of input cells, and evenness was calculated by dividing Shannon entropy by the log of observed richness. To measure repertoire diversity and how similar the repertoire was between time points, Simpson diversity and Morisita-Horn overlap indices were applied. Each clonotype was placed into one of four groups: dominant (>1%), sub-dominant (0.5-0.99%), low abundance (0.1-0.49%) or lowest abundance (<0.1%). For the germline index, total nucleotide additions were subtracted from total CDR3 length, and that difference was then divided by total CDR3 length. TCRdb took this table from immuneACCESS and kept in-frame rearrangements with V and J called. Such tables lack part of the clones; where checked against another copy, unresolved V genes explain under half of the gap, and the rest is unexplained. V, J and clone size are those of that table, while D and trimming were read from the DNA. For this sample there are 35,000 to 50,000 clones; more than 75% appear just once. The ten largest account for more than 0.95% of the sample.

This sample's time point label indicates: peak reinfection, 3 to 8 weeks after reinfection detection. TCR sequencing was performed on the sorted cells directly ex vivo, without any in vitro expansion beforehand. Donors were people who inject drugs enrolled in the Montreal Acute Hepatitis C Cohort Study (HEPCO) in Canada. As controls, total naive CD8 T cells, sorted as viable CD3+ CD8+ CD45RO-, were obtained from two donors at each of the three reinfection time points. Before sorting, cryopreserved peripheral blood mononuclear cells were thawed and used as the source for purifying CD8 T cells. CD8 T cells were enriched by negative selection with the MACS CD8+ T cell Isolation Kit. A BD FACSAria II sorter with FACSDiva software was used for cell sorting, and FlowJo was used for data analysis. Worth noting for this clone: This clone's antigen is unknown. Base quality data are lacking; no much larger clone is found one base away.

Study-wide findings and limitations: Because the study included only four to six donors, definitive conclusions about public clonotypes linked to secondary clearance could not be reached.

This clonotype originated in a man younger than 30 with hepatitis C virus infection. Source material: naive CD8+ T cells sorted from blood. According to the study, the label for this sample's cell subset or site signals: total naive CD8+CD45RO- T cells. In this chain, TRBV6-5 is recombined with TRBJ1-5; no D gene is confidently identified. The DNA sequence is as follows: TGTGCCAGCAGTTACTCCACTACCGGCAATCAGCCCCAGCATTTT. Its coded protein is CASSYSTTGNQPQHF.